The next 14 T cell receptor beta chains were all read from a single sample in a study of tumour-infiltrating T cells in Burkitt lymphoma. Measured with immunoSEQ multiplex PCR; TCRdb has only the in-frame clones, and not every one. Of 14,000 or so clones listed, 60% to 80% are singletons. The sequenced material came from tumor tissue. All receptors come from a human donor with diffuse large B-cell lymphoma.

This sequence joins TRBV10-3 and TRBJ2-3, with D unclear. This CDR3 is built from 19 residues. Germline assignment: CDR1 ENHRY and CDR2 SYGVKD. The V gene lost 4 bases and the J gene lost 4 bases, with 27 bases spanning the gap. This CDR3 is CAISVFSGTVLTAADTQYF. The DNA for the CDR3 is TGTGCCATCAGTGTTTTTAGTGGAACCGTCCTAACCGCCGCAGATACGCAGTATTTT.

This sequence joins TRBV5-5 and TRBJ2-1; a weak D match, TRBD2 (6 bases). Germline-derived CDR1 and CDR2 are SGHKS and YYEKEE (reference sequence). The CDR3 spans 17 residues. V shed 5 bases and J shed 0 bases, with 18 bases lying between them. This CDR3 is CASRVRDLSSSYNEQFF. CDR3 bases: TGTGCCAGCAGAGTGCGGGACTTGAGCTCCTCCTACAATGAGCAGTTCTTC.

The CDR3 is CASSLTAGGTYGYTF. CDR3 bases: TGTGCCAGCAGCTTAACGGCAGGGGGCACCTATGGCTACACCTTC. The chain recombines TRBV7-9 with TRBJ1-2; 8 bases fit TRBD1. The ends lost 2 bases at V and 4 bases at J; junction bases unmatched: 6. Germline values: CDR1 SEHNR, CDR2 FQNEAQ (reference sequence). CDR3 size: 15 residues.

The V call is TRBV20-1, the J call TRBJ2-7; D gene ambiguous. CDR1 DFQATT and CDR2 SNEGSKA come from the germline V gene (reference sequence). V was cut by 1 base and J by 3 bases, with 4 bases left in between. The CDR3 is 11 residues long. The CDR3 DNA is TGCAGTGCTAGAGGACACTACGAGCAGTACGTC. Protein product: CSARGHYEQYV.

V is TRBV5-1 and J is TRBJ1-4, with 10 positions matching TRBD1. V lost 4 bases, J lost 6 bases, and 3 bases stayed unmatched. CDR1 SGHRS and CDR2 YFSETQ come from the germline V gene. CDR3 length equals 14 residues. The CDR3 spells CASSRDRGYEKLFF. The DNA for the CDR3 is TGCGCCAGCAGCCGGGACAGGGGCTATGAAAAACTGTTTTTT.

This clone was detected a few times. J is TRBJ2-7 and V is TRBV27; D gene ambiguous. The germline V and J ends were trimmed by 3 bases and 7 bases, with 13 bases remaining between them. The CDR3 has 13 amino acids. CDR1 is MNHEY and CDR2 is SMNVEV in the germline V gene (reference sequence). CDR3 sequence: CASSFGRTWEQYF. CDR3 bases: TGTGCCAGCAGTTTTGGACGGACCTGGGAGCAGTACTTC.

This clone has only a few counts. The chain combines TRBV9 with TRBJ1-1; 7 bases align to TRBD1. V was pared by 4 bases and J by 0 bases, with 6 bases of the junction left unmatched. Per the germline V gene, CDR1 is SGDLS and CDR2 is YYNGEE. CDR3 size: 15 residues. The CDR3 region is CASSTATGLNTEAFF. CDR3 sequence (DNA): TGTGCCAGCAGCACCGCGACAGGGTTGAACACTGAAGCTTTCTTT. Drawing the rest from reference TRBV9 and TRBJ1-1, the complete variable domain is DSGVTQTPKHLITATGQRVTLRCSPRSGDLSVYWYQQSLDQGLQFLIQYYNGEERAKGNILERFSAQQFPDLHSELNLSSLELGDSALYFCASSTATGLNTEAFFGQGTRLTVV.

CDR3 bases: TGTGCCAGCAGCCAAGACGGTATTCGGCGGGAGGGCCTCCCAGATACGCAGTATTTT. Amino acid sequence: CASSQDGIRREGLPDTQYF. The rearrangement uses TRBV14 and TRBJ2-3, with 9 bases lining up with TRBD2. The germline gives CDR1 SGHDN, CDR2 FVKESK. V was clipped by 0 bases and J by 4 bases; unmatched bases: 14. The CDR3 is made up of 19 amino acids.

The chain recombines TRBV19 with TRBJ1-2; 8 bases are shared with TRBD1. Germline values: CDR1 LNHDA, CDR2 SQIVND (reference sequence). J lost 2 bases, V lost 7 bases, and 12 bases had no gene match. This CDR3 has 16 amino acids. Written as DNA, the CDR3 is TGTGCCAGTAAAGACAGGGGACTACTGGGGAACTATGGCTACACCTTC. Amino acid sequence: CASKDRGLLGNYGYTF.

This chain uses TRBV11-2 with TRBJ2-1; weak D call: TRBD2 (6 bases). The CDR3 loop spans 14 amino acids. V lost 6 bases to trimming and J lost 9 bases, with 18 bases between them. The V gene's germline CDR1 is SGHAT and CDR2 FQNNGV. This CDR3 is CASRSYREAGEQFF. The CDR3 nucleotides are TGTGCCAGCAGATCTTATAGGGAGGCCGGTGAGCAGTTCTTC.

The chain has TRBV15 and TRBJ2-3, with 9 bases matching TRBD2. V was clipped by 5 bases and J by 5 bases; unmatched bases: 11. The CDR3 length is 16 residues. Germline V gene lookup returns CDR1 LNHNV and CDR2 YYDKDF (reference sequence). CDR3 sequence (DNA): TGTGCCACCAGCCGGCAACTAGCGGGCCGCGGAGATACGCAGTATTTT. Translation gives CATSRQLAGRGDTQYF.

The chain recombines TRBV6-4 with TRBJ1-1; D perhaps matches TRBD1 (6 bases). The CDR3 sequence is 15 residues long. V shed 7 bases and J shed 3 bases, with 18 bases lying between them. Germline V gene lookup returns CDR1 MRHNA and CDR2 SNTAGT. The CDR3 protein is CASTFRKGDHTEAFF. Here the CDR3 DNA reads TGTGCCAGCACCTTCCGCAAGGGGGATCACACTGAAGCTTTCTTT.

The chain has TRBV18 and TRBJ2-5; 10 nucleotides align to TRBD2. From germline, CDR1 is KGHSH and CDR2 LQKENI. Trimming took 4 bases from V and 0 from J; bases not matched to a gene: 5. The CDR3 totals 16 residues. CDR3 nucleotide sequence: TGTGCCAGCTCACGTCCGGGACTAGCGTACCAAGAGACCCAGTACTTC. Residues: CASSRPGLAYQETQYF.

Written as DNA, the CDR3 is TGTGCCAGCAGTGACTCCGCGGGGAACAATGAGCAGTTCTTC. Residues: CASSDSAGNNEQFF. The chain is built from TRBV6-4 and TRBJ2-1; D might be TRBD2 (6 bases). The germline V and J ends were trimmed by 0 bases and 5 bases, with 8 bases remaining between them. The length of the CDR3 is 14 residues. Germline CDR1 is MRHNA and CDR2 is SNTAGT.